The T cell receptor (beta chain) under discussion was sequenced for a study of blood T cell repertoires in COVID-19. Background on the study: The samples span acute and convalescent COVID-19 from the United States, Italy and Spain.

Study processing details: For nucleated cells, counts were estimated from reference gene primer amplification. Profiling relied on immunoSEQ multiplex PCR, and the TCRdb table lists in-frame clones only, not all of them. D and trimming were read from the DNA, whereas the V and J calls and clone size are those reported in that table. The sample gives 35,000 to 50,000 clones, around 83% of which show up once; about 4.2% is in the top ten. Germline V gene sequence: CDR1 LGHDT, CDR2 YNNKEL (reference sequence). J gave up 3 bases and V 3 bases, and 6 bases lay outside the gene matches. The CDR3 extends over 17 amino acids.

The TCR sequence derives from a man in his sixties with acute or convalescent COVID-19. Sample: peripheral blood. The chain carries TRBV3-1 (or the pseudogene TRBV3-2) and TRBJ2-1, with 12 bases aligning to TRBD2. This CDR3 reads CASSQGRLAGVYNEQFF. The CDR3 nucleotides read TGTGCCAGCAGCCAGGGAAGACTAGCGGGAGTCTACAATGAGCAGTTCTTC.